Reported below is one T cell receptor (beta chain). Its antigen is as yet unknown. A much larger clone sits a single nucleotide away, making a read error possible. The CDR3 length is 14 residues. Germline lookup yields CDR1 LGHDT and CDR2 YNNKEL (reference sequence). The J segment lost 9 bases and the V segment lost 4 bases, leaving 9 bases of the junction unmatched. The data belong to a study of blood T cells in healthy people across ages. The people who gave samples were healthy Caucasians from Russia, aged roughly 6 to 100. Each donor gave roughly 10 milliliters of peripheral blood. A second PCR of roughly 7 to 11 cycles used a sample-barcoded 5' primer and a J-beta primer mix. All cDNA molecules were each tagged by a template-switch adaptor with 12 random nucleotides. TCRdb re-derived calls from the 5' RACE reads in MiXCR, one entry per CDR3 protein. The sample contains about 1.7 million distinct CDR3 sequences, roughly 28% of which appear only once.

General study points: CMV status of donors was not determined, possibly confounding expanded clonotype changes.

This rearrangement joins TRBV3-1 to TRBJ1-5; 7 bases fit TRBD1. Sequenced material: blood. This sequence originates from a woman in her twenties or thirties in good health. CDR3 sequence reads: CASSLRQGDRPQHF. The CDR3 DNA is TGTGCCAGCAGCCTGAGACAGGGTGATCGGCCCCAGCATTTT.